This TCR beta chain is drawn from a study of shared clonotypes between healthy human individuals. For the study at large: Those who served as donors were a couple of women and a few men between the ages of 18 and 49.

It was at deep level that the assay was run. The material for each subset, its genomic DNA, was split evenly across several immunoSEQ plates. Assay used: immunoSEQ multiplex PCR; TCRdb lists only in-frame clones, some missing. The repertoire holds 400,000 to 600,000 clones, with roughly 77% as singletons. To note about this clone: What it binds is not known.

The study's findings and limits: Only blood was sampled; tissue repertoires likely differ.

Looked up from germline, CDR1 is SQVTM and CDR2 is ANQGSEA. Trimming left V 6 bases short and J 6 bases short, with 20 bases between. The CDR3 is made up of 14 amino acids. This TCR was sampled from a woman aged 40 to 55 in good health. Some clones in this sample may be carry-over from other donors' samples. What was sequenced was PBMCs. The chain links TRBV29-1 to TRBJ1-1, with D unresolved. CDR3 residues: CSVWPSISVAEAFF. The CDR3, as DNA: TGCAGCGTCTGGCCGTCCATTAGTGTCGCTGAAGCTTTCTTT.